Given below is one TCR beta chain in context. TCRdb reprocessed the PCR reads via MiXCR and lists one record per CDR3 protein. The repertoire holds 89,000 or so distinct CDR3 sequences, with about 50% as singletons. This record comes from a study of CDR3 diversity in severe acne. The V gene's germline CDR1 is SEHNR and CDR2 FQNEAQ (reference sequence). Trimming pared 5 bases from V and 3 bases from J, leaving 19 bases between. The CDR3 loop spans 17 amino acids. The sequence was obtained from a male donor in good health, serving as a control. The chain joins TRBV7-9 to TRBJ2-2, with a tentative D call TRBD2 (6 bases). The specimen sequenced was blood. CDR3 protein: CASSPPLGGQDTGELFF. The DNA of the CDR3 is TGTGCCAGCAGCCCCCCTTTGGGAGGTCAGGACACCGGGGAGCTGTTTTTT. The full variable domain, in which reference TRBV7-9 and TRBJ2-2 provide the parts outside the CDR3, is DTGVSQNPRHKITKRGQNVTFRCDPISEHNRLYWYRQTLGQGPEFLTYFQNEAQLEKSRLLSDRFSAERPKGSFSTLEIQRTEQGDSAMYLCASSPPLGGQDTGELFFGEGSRLTVL.